Here is one T cell receptor beta chain with its context. Its antigen remains unidentified. Within one base of it there is no much larger clone, and no base qualities were kept. This entry is derived from a study of OX40 agonist ivuxolimab in advanced cancers. Describing the broader study: Ivuxolimab was an agonistic, fully human IgG2 monoclonal antibody directed against OX40 (CD134), a costimulatory receptor. Intravenous ivuxolimab was administered to patients every 2 weeks at six dose levels: 0.01, 0.1, 0.3, 1.5, 3 and 10 mg/kg. Among the approximately 54 dose-escalation patients, some 20 had hepatocellular carcinoma, roughly 15 melanoma, 9 renal cell carcinoma and 9 head and neck cancer. In the dose-escalation cohort, more than 80% of patients were male, and the mean age was 60 years with a range of roughly 23 to 79. Prior anti-PD-1, anti-PD-L1 or anti-CTLA-4 therapy was permitted, and checkpoint inhibitors had been received by around 40% of dose-escalation patients. Three dose-escalation patients achieved partial responses, one with hepatocellular carcinoma and two with cutaneous melanoma. Peripheral TCRbeta sequencing was intended to test whether TCR sequence diversity was altered and clonal T-cell expansion was caused by ivuxolimab. The paper covers the monotherapy dose-escalation part of the phase I ivuxolimab trial, which included N = 52 patients.

Overall study outcomes, separate from this receptor: The antigen specificity of the peripheral T cells that underwent clonal expansion was not determined. Low levels of normalized T-cell clonal expansion were also seen in some patients who did not respond. In partial responders in the 0.1-3.0 mg/kg groups, normalized peripheral clonal expansion was found to be among the lowest, especially among CD8+ T cells. On average, CD8+ T cells showed more expanded clones than CD4+ T cells after ivuxolimab. At doses from 0.1 to 3.0 mg/kg, clonal expansion was seen in both CD4+ and CD8+ blood T cells between baseline and week 6.

Patients with a history of autoimmune disease or receiving systemic immunosuppression were excluded from the trial. Peripheral blood for TCR sequencing was collected from all dose cohorts at baseline, on cycle 4 day 1, and on cycle 7 day 1. The samples were drawn from a first-in-human, open-label, multicenter phase I dose-escalation trial of ivuxolimab. Adults with locally advanced or metastatic head and neck squamous cell, hepatocellular, melanoma or renal cell carcinoma were enrolled in the trial. Before TCR sequencing, CD4+ T cells and CD8+ T cells from peripheral blood were sorted into separate populations. Genomic DNA was isolated from the sorted cells so that the TCRbeta CDR3 region could be sequenced. The immunoSEQ Assay was used to sequence the TCRbeta CDR3 regions. TCRdb's version of the immuneACCESS table is confined to in-frame rearrangements and falls short of the full clone set. An unresolved V gene accounts for under half of the shortfall where checked; the remainder is of unknown origin. This sample has about 46,000 clones in its table, and roughly 90% of those were observed once. The top ten clones comprise 12% of the sample.

The specimen comprised CD4+ or CD8+ T cells sorted from blood, sampled in a trial of the OX40 agonist ivuxolimab. This TCR derives from an adult with an advanced solid tumor such as melanoma, head and neck, liver or kidney cancer.

The CDR3 in this case is CASSQDPAGQPTDTQYF. The DNA sequence is as follows: TGCGCCAGCAGCCAAGATCCGGCGGGGCAACCCACAGATACGCAGTATTTT. The V gene is TRBV4-3 and the J gene is TRBJ2-3; tentative D gene TRBD2, with 6 bases matching. The CDR1 and CDR2 encoded by the germline V gene are LGHNA and YSLEER. V and J are truncated by 0 bases and 2 bases respectively, leaving an intervening sequence of 15 bases. The CDR3 runs 17 residues from the cysteine to the phenylalanine. The sequence is cut down to CDR3 DNA, 51 bases in frame from base 1.